Below, 10 T cell receptor beta chains from the same sample are listed, as sequenced in a study of blood T cell repertoires in COVID-19. This table comes from immunoSEQ multiplex PCR, and its TCRdb copy is limited to in-frame clones, with some not included. The sample lists around 300,000 clones, around 88% occurring once. Sequenced: peripheral blood. The receptor source for this set is a woman younger than 45 with COVID-19, enrolled during active disease.

The V gene is TRBV4-1, the J gene TRBJ1-4, with D tentatively TRBD1 (5 bases). The CDR3 contains 17 residues. Trimming removed 1 base from V and 8 bases from J, with 20 bases in between. Germline-derived CDR1 and CDR2 are MGHRA and YSYEKL. The CDR3 region is CASSQAGRAGSGEKLFF. The CDR3 DNA reads TGCGCCAGCAGCCAAGCGGGGCGAGCAGGGAGCGGGGAAAAACTGTTTTTT.

The J gene is TRBJ1-1, the V gene TRBV6-5, with 10 bases identical to TRBD1. V trimming: 7 bases; J trimming: 5 bases; junction bases outside the gene matches: 10. The CDR3 consists of 15 residues. Germline V gives CDR1 MNHEY, CDR2 SVGAGI. CDR3 DNA: TGTGCCAGCACTTCGGGACAGGGGAAGAAAACTGAAGCTTTCTTT. Its protein is CASTSGQGKKTEAFF.

This chain uses TRBV5-1 with TRBJ1-2, with 7 positions matching TRBD1. The CDR3 consists of 14 residues. V trimming: 1 base; J trimming: 6 bases; junction bases outside the gene matches: 6. CDR1 is SGHRS and CDR2 is YFSETQ in the germline V gene. CDR3 DNA sequence: TGCGCCAGCAGCTTGCTGAGGGGGCGGGATGGCTACACCTTC. Its protein product is CASSLLRGRDGYTF.

Regarding this clone: The same CDR3 can be traced to other DNA sequences in this sample. The chain has TRBV18 and TRBJ1-5; D gene unclear. CDR1 and CDR2 from the germline V gene are KGHSH and LQKENI. Trimming cost V 3 bases and J 3 bases, with 9 bases left between them. This CDR3 comprises 14 residues. Written as DNA, the CDR3 is TGTGCCAGCTCACCGACTTCAGACAATCAGCCCCAGCATTTT. This sequence encodes CASSPTSDNQPQHF.

This rearrangement joins TRBV30 to TRBJ1-1, with TRBD1 matching over 7 bases. The germline V gene has CDR1 GTSNPN and CDR2 SVGIG (reference sequence). V was pared by 2 bases and J by 8 bases, with 8 bases of the junction left unmatched. The CDR3 runs to 13 residues. The CDR3 is CAWSLIGGGEAFF. CDR3 nucleotides: TGTGCCTGGAGTCTGATAGGAGGGGGCGAAGCTTTCTTT.

This rearrangement joins TRBV2 to TRBJ1-3; D unresolved. Trimming removed 2 bases from V and 7 bases from J, with 6 bases in between. The CDR3 has 12 amino acids. Germline V gives CDR1 SNHLY, CDR2 FYNNEI. CDR3 in amino acids: CASSEPQNTIYF. The CDR3 nucleotides read TGTGCCAGCAGTGAACCCCAGAACACCATATATTTT. The full variable domain, rest sourced from reference TRBV2 and TRBJ1-3, is EPEVTQTPSHQVTQMGQEVILRCVPISNHLYFYWYRQILGQKVEFLVSFYNNEISEKSEIFDDQFSVERPDGSNFTLKIRSTKLEDSAMYFCASSEPQNTIYFGEGSWLTVV.

Points on this clone: One end of the junction fails to match germline, which may point to a read error. V and J are TRBV18 and TRBJ2-7; 7 nucleotides match TRBD1. CDR3 length: 13 amino acids. CDR1 KGHSH and CDR2 LQKENI come from the germline V gene. The CDR3 bases are TGTGCCAGCTCCCCTACTTCCGGACAGGAAAAATCCTTC. Its protein is CASSPTSGQEKSF. The entire variable domain, with the rest obtained from reference TRBV18 and TRBJ2-7, is as follows: NAGVMQNPRHLVRRRGQEARLRCSPMKGHSHVYWYRQLPEEGLKFMVYLQKENIIDESGMPKERFSAEFPKEGPSILRIQQVVRGDSAAYFCASSPTSGQEKSFGPGTRLTVT.

In nucleotides, the CDR3 is TGTGCCAGCAGTTTCGTGGACAAGAACACTGAAGCTTTCTTT. As protein: CASSFVDKNTEAFF. The chain employs TRBV28 and TRBJ1-1; D is possibly TRBD1 (5 bases). Germline V lookup: CDR1 MDHEN, CDR2 SYDVKM. The ends were cut back, 3 bases at V and 1 base at J, with 9 bases in the middle. The CDR3 spans 14 residues.

This chain links TRBV28 with TRBJ1-4, with 7 positions matching TRBD1. The germline V gene encodes CDR1 MDHEN and CDR2 SYDVKM. J was trimmed by 6 bases and V by 2 bases; bases with no gene match: 6. There are 15 residues in the CDR3. CDR3 in amino acids: CASSLRTGSYEKLFF. CDR3 coding DNA: TGTGCCAGCAGTTTAAGGACAGGTTCTTATGAAAAACTGTTTTTT.

The CDR3 spells CASSEASGGYNEQFF. DNA of the CDR3: TGTGCCAGCAGTGAAGCTAGCGGGGGGTACAATGAGCAGTTCTTC. This rearrangement joins TRBV6-1 to TRBJ2-1; 10 positions match TRBD2. The CDR3 contains 15 residues. In germline, CDR1 is MNHNS, CDR2 SASEGT. V was clipped by 0 bases and J by 4 bases; unmatched bases: 0.